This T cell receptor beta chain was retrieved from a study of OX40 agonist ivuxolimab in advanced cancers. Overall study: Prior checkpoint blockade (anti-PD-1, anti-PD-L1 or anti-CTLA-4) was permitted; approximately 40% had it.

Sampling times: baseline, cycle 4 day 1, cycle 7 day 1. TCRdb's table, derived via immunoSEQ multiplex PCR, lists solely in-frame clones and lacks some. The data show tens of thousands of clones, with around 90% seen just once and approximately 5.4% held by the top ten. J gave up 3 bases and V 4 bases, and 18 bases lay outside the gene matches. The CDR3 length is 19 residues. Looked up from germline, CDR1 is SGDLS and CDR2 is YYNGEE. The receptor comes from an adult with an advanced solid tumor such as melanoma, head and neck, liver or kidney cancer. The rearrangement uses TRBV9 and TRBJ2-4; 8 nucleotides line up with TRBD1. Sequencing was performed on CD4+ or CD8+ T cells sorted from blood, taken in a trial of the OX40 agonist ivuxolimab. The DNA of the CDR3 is TGTGCCAGCAGCAGCACCCACGGACAGGGTGGTATGGGCAAAAACATTCAGTACTTC. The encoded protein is CASSSTHGQGGMGKNIQYF.